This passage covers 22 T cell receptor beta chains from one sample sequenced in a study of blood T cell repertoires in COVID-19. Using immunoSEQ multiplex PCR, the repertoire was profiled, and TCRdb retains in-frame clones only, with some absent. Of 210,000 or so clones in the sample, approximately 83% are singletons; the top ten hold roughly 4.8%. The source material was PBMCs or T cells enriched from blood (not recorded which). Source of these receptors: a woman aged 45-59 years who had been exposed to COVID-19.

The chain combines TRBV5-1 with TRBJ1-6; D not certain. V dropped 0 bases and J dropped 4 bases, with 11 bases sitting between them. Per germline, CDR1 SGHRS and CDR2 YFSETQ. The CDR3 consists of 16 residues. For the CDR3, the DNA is TGCGCCAGCAGCTTGGTGGGAGGCCTTTATAATTCACCCCTCCACTTT. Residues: CASSLVGGLYNSPLHF. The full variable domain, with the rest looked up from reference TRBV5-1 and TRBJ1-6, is KAGVTQTPRYLIKTRGQQVTLSCSPISGHRSVSWYQQTPGQGLQFLFEYFSETQRNKGNFPGRFSGRQFSNSRSEMNVSTLELGDSALYLCASSLVGGLYNSPLHFGNGTRLTVT.

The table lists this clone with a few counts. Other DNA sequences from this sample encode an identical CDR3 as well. This CDR3 reads CASSAGNTEAFF. As DNA, the CDR3 is TGCGCCAGCAGTGCAGGGAACACTGAAGCTTTCTTT. This rearrangement joins TRBV10-2 to TRBJ1-1; no clear D gene. This CDR3 region has 12 residues. Per the germline V gene, CDR1 is WSHSY and CDR2 is SAAADI. V was trimmed by 4 bases and J by 1 base, leaving 4 bases between them.

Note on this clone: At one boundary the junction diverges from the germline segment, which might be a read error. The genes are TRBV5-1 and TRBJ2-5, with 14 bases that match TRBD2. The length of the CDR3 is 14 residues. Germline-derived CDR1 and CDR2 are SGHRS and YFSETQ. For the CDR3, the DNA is TGCGCCAGCAGCCCAGGGACTAGCGGGGGCCCGCTCCACTTC. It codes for CASSPGTSGGPLHF.

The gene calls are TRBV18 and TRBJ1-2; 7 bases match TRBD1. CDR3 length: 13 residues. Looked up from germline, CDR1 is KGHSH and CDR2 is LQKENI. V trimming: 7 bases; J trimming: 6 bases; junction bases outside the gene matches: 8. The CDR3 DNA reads TGTGCCAGCTTCGTAAGAACAGGGGATGGCTACACCTTC. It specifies CASFVRTGDGYTF.

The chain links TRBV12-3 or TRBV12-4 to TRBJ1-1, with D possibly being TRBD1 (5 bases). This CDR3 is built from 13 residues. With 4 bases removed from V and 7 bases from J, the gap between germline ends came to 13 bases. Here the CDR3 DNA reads TGTGCCAGCAGTTATAGGGGTAGAAGTGAAGCTTTCTTT. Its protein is CASSYRGRSEAFF.

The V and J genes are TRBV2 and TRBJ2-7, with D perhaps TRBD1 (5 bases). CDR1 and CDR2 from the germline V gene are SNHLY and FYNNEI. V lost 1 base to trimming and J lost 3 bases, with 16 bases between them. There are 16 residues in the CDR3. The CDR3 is CASSEGPGPSGYEQYF. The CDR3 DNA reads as TGTGCCAGCAGTGAAGGGCCAGGGCCATCGGGCTACGAGCAGTACTTC.

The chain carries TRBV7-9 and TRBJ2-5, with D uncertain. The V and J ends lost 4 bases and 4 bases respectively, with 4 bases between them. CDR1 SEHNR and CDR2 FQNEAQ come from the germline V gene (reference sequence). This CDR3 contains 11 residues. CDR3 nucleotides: TGTGCCAGCAGCTCGGGAGAGACCCAGTACTTC. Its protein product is CASSSGETQYF.

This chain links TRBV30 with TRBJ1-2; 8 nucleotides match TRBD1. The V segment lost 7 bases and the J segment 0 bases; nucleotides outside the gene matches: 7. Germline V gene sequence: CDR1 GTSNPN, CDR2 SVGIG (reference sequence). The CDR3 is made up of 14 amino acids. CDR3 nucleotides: TGTGCCTCGGGACAGGTGGGAACTAACTATGGCTACACCTTC. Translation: CASGQVGTNYGYTF.

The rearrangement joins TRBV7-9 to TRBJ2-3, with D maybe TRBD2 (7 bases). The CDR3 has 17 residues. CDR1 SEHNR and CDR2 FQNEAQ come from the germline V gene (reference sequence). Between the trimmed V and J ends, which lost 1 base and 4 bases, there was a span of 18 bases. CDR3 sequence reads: CASSLVPGGGHSDTQYF. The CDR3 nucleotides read TGTGCCAGCAGCTTAGTCCCGGGGGGCGGCCATTCAGATACGCAGTATTTT.

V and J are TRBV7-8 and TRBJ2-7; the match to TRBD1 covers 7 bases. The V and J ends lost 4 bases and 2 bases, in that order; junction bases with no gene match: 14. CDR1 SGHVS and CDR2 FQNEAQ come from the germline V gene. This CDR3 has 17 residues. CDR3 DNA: TGTGCCAGCAGCTATCCCCCCCACACGACAGGGCCCTACGAGCAGTACTTC. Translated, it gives CASSYPPHTTGPYEQYF.

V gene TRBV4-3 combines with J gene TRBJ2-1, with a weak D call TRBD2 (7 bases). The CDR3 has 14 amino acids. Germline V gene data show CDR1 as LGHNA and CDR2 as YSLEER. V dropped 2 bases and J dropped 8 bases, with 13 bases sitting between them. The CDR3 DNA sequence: TGCGCCAGCAGCCAAAATGGGGGGGGCGATGAGCAGTTCTTC. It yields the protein CASSQNGGGDEQFF.

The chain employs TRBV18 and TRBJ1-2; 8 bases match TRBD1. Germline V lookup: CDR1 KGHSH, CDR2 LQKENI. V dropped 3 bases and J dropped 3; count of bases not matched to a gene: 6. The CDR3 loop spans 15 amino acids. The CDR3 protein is CASSPSTGEDYGYTF. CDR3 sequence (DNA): TGTGCCAGCTCACCGTCGACAGGGGAGGACTATGGCTACACCTTC.

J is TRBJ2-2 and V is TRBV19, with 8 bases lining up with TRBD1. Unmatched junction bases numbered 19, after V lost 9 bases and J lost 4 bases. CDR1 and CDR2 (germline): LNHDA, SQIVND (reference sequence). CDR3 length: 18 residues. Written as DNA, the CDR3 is TGTGCCAGCCGAAGGGATGGCGGCGGACAGGGCGGCACCGGGGAGCTGTTTTTT. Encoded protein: CASRRDGGGQGGTGELFF.

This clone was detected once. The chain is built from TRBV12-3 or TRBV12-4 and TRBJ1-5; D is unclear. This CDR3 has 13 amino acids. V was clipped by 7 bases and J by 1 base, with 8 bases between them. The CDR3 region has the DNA TGTGCCAGCACTACGGGGAGCAATCAGCCCCAGCATTTT. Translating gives CASTTGSNQPQHF.

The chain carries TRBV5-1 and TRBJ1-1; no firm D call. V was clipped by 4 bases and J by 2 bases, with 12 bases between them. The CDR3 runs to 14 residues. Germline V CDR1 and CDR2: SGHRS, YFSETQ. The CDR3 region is CASSTAGPNTEAFF. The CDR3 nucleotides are TGCGCCAGCAGCACCGCGGGTCCAAACACTGAAGCTTTCTTT.

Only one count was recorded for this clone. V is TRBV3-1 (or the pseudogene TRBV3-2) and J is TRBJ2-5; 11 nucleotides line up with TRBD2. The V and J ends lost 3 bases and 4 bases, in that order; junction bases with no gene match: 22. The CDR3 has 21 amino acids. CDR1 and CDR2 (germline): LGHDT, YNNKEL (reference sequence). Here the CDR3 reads CASSHTLAGGSLLTRGETQYF. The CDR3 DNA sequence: TGTGCCAGCAGCCACACGCTAGCGGGGGGCTCGCTTCTCACCCGAGGAGAGACCCAGTACTTC.

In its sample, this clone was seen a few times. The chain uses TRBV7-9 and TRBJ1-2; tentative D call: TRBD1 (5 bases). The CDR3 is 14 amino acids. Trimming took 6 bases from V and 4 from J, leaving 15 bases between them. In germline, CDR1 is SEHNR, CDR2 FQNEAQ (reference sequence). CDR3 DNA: TGTGCCAGCAGAGCTCCACAGGATGGCTATGGCTACACCTTC. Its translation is CASRAPQDGYGYTF.

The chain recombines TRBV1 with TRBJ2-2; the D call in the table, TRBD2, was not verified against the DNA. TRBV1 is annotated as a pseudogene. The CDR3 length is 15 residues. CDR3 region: CTTRGGGCKTGELFF. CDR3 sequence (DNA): TGCACCACACGGGGGGGCGGGTGCAAGACCGGGGAGCTGTTTTTT.

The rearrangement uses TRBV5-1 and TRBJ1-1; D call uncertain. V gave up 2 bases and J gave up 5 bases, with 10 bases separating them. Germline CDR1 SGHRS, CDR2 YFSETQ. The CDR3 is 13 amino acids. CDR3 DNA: TGCGCCAGCAGCTTTGAGGTTAGTACTGAAGCTTTCTTT. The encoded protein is CASSFEVSTEAFF. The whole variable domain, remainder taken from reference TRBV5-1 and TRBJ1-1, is KAGVTQTPRYLIKTRGQQVTLSCSPISGHRSVSWYQQTPGQGLQFLFEYFSETQRNKGNFPGRFSGRQFSNSRSEMNVSTLELGDSALYLCASSFEVSTEAFFGQGTRLTVV.

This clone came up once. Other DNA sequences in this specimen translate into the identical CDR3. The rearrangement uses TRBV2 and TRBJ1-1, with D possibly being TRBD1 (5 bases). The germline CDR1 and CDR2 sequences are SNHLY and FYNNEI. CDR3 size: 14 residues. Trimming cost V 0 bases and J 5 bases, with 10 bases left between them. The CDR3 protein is CASSEARGRTEAFF. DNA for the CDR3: TGTGCCAGCAGTGAAGCGCGGGGCAGAACTGAAGCTTTCTTT.

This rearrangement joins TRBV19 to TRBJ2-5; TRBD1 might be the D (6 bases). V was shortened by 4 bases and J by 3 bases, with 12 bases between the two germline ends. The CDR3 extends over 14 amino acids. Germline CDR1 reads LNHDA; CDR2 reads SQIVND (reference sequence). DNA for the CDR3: TGTGCCAGTAGTACTTTAACAGGGAAAGAGACCCAGTACTTC. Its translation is CASSTLTGKETQYF.

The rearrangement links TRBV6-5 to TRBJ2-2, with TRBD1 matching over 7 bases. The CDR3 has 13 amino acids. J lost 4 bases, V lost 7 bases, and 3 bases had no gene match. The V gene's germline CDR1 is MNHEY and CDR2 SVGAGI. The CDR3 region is CASKGTVTGELFF. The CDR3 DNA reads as TGTGCCAGCAAAGGGACAGTCACCGGGGAGCTGTTTTTT.